The rows below give T cell receptor beta chains drawn from one sample of a study of Graves' ophthalmopathy and Graves' hyperthyroidism. TCRdb recomputed calls from the multiplex PCR reads with MiXCR, one row per CDR3 protein. The sample lists around 1.1 million distinct CDR3 sequences; approximately 35% were seen once. The sample was peripheral blood or thyroid tissue (not recorded which). These TCRs come from an adult man with Graves' hyperthyroidism. CDR3s include the opening cysteine and the closing phenylalanine or tryptophan. A D gene is named only where the DNA matches it firmly. Size is omitted from some rows. Given values are once, few, many or a class for expanded clones.

abundance: .
v_gene: TRBV12-3/TRBV12-4
d_gene: .
j_gene: TRBJ1-1
CDR3aa: CASRPRDEAFF
CDR3nt: TGTGCCAGCAGACCCCGGGACGAAGCTTTCTTT

abundance: .
v_gene: TRBV6-5
d_gene: .
j_gene: TRBJ2-7
CDR3aa: CASNPGRAPYEQYF
CDR3nt: TGTGCCAGCAATCCAGGCAGGGCGCCCTACGAGCAGTACTTC

abundance: few
v_gene: TRBV2
d_gene: .
j_gene: TRBJ1-1
CDR3aa: CASSVRGADTEAFF
CDR3nt: TGTGCCAGCAGTGTTCGGGGCGCGGACACTGAAGCTTTCTTT

abundance: many
v_gene: TRBV7-8
d_gene: .
j_gene: TRBJ2-5
CDR3aa: CASQAASWETQYF
CDR3nt: TGTGCCAGCCAGGCGGCGAGTTGGGAGACCCAGTACTTC

abundance: .
v_gene: TRBV5-1
d_gene: TRBD2
j_gene: TRBJ2-6
CDR3aa: CASSLGVGDYSGANVLTF
CDR3nt: TGCGCCAGCAGCTTGGGGGTTGGGGACTACTCTGGGGCCAACGTCCTGACTTTC

abundance: many
v_gene: TRBV4-2
d_gene: .
j_gene: TRBJ1-5
CDR3aa: CASSQDPNQPQHF
CDR3nt: TGTGCCAGCAGCCAAGACCCCAACCAGCCCCAGCATTTT

abundance: .
v_gene: TRBV7-2
d_gene: .
j_gene: TRBJ1-5
CDR3aa: CASSLQRAQHF
CDR3nt: TGTGCCAGCAGCTTACAACGGGCCCAGCATTTT

abundance: many
v_gene: TRBV5-5
d_gene: .
j_gene: TRBJ2-7
CDR3aa: CASSLDGPHYEQYF
CDR3nt: TGTGCCAGCAGCCTCGACGGCCCCCACTACGAGCAGTACTTC

abundance: .
v_gene: TRBV10-3
d_gene: TRBD1
j_gene: TRBJ1-5
CDR3aa: CAIAGTGGAGQPQHF
CDR3nt: TGTGCCATAGCCGGGACAGGGGGCGCGGGTCAGCCCCAGCATTTT

abundance: .
v_gene: TRBV2
d_gene: .
j_gene: TRBJ2-3
CDR3aa: CASSRNYNEQYF
CDR3nt: TGTGCCAGCAGTCGAAACTACAATGAGCAGTATTTT

abundance: .
v_gene: TRBV6-1
d_gene: TRBD1
j_gene: TRBJ2-7
CDR3aa: CASIIDRASLYEQYF
CDR3nt: TGTGCCAGCATCATCGACAGGGCGTCCCTCTACGAGCAGTACTTC

abundance: .
v_gene: TRBV4-3
d_gene: .
j_gene: TRBJ1-5
CDR3aa: CASSLIWGYSNQPQHF
CDR3nt: TGCGCCAGCAGCCTCATCTGGGGATATAGCAATCAGCCCCAGCATTTT

abundance: .
v_gene: TRBV30
d_gene: .
j_gene: TRBJ1-5
CDR3aa: CAWNRLAGQPQHF
CDR3nt: TGTGCCTGGAACCGACTCGCAGGTCAGCCCCAGCATTTT

abundance: few
v_gene: TRBV25-1
d_gene: TRBD2
j_gene: TRBJ2-5
CDR3aa: CASSEYWGQRLAGGPETQYF
CDR3nt: TGTGCCAGCAGTGAATATTGGGGGCAGAGACTAGCGGGGGGGCCTGAGACCCAGTACTTC

abundance: .
v_gene: TRBV7-9
d_gene: TRBD2
j_gene: TRBJ2-5
CDR3aa: CASSPLAEGQETQYF
CDR3nt: TGTGCCAGCAGCCCCCTAGCGGAGGGTCAAGAGACCCAGTACTTC

abundance: few
v_gene: TRBV7-6
d_gene: TRBD2
j_gene: TRBJ2-7
CDR3aa: CASSQEVAGDYEQYF
CDR3nt: TGTGCCAGCAGCCAAGAAGTAGCGGGAGACTACGAGCAGTACTTC

abundance: many
v_gene: TRBV15
d_gene: .
j_gene: TRBJ1-1
CDR3aa: CATSGQGSDTEAFF
CDR3nt: TGTGCCACCAGCGGGCAAGGGAGCGACACTGAAGCTTTCTTT

abundance: many
v_gene: TRBV29-1
d_gene: .
j_gene: TRBJ1-2
CDR3aa: CSVEGGENYGYTF
CDR3nt: TGCAGCGTTGAAGGGGGCGAAAACTATGGCTACACCTTC

abundance: few
v_gene: TRBV10-2
d_gene: TRBD2
j_gene: TRBJ2-7
CDR3aa: CASSRRTSGSGGEQYF
CDR3nt: TGTGCCAGCAGCCGTCGGACTAGCGGGAGCGGCGGCGAGCAGTACTTC

abundance: few
v_gene: TRBV11-2
d_gene: .
j_gene: TRBJ1-3
CDR3aa: CASSSGLRPLGNTIYF
CDR3nt: TGTGCCAGCAGCTCCGGACTCCGACCTTTGGGAAACACCATATATTTT

abundance: .
v_gene: TRBV6-2/TRBV6-3
d_gene: .
j_gene: TRBJ2-7
CDR3aa: CASTERAGEQYF
CDR3nt: TGTGCCAGCACGGAGAGGGCTGGGGAGCAGTACTTC

abundance: many
v_gene: TRBV5-1
d_gene: TRBD1
j_gene: TRBJ2-5
CDR3aa: CASSRGDRVETQYF
CDR3nt: TGCGCCAGCAGCAGGGGGGACAGGGTCGAGACCCAGTACTTC

abundance: many
v_gene: TRBV20-1
d_gene: .
j_gene: TRBJ1-2
CDR3aa: CSAGHSPNYGYTF
CDR3nt: TGCAGTGCTGGGCACAGTCCGAACTATGGCTACACCTTC

abundance: many
v_gene: TRBV11-2
d_gene: TRBD1
j_gene: TRBJ2-5
CDR3aa: CASSLVLGQGHQETQYF
CDR3nt: TGTGCCAGCAGCTTAGTGTTGGGACAGGGTCACCAAGAGACCCAGTACTTC

abundance: few
v_gene: TRBV10-3
d_gene: .
j_gene: TRBJ2-5
CDR3aa: CASSWRGQKTQYF
CDR3nt: TGTGCCAGCAGTTGGAGGGGCCAAAAGACCCAGTACTTC

abundance: .
v_gene: TRBV7-3
d_gene: .
j_gene: TRBJ1-6
CDR3aa: CASSDRGTYNSPLHF
CDR3nt: TGTGCCAGCAGCGACCGGGGGACCTATAATTCACCCCTCCACTTT

abundance: .
v_gene: TRBV7-8
d_gene: TRBD1
j_gene: TRBJ2-1
CDR3aa: CASIWTGAYNEQFF
CDR3nt: TGTGCCAGCATCTGGACAGGCGCCTACAATGAGCAGTTCTTC

abundance: .
v_gene: TRBV9
d_gene: .
j_gene: TRBJ1-6
CDR3aa: CASWAGRGSPLHF
CDR3nt: TGTGCCAGCTGGGCCGGAAGAGGTTCACCCCTCCACTTT

abundance: few
v_gene: TRBV14
d_gene: TRBD1
j_gene: TRBJ2-7
CDR3aa: CASSQKQGALYEQYF
CDR3nt: TGTGCCAGCAGCCAGAAACAGGGGGCTTTATACGAGCAGTACTTC

abundance: .
v_gene: TRBV7-2
d_gene: .
j_gene: TRBJ1-3
CDR3aa: CASSLPRRVTGNTIYF
CDR3nt: TGTGCCAGCAGCCTCCCGAGAAGGGTTACGGGAAACACCATATATTTT

abundance: .
v_gene: TRBV25-1
d_gene: TRBD1
j_gene: TRBJ1-2
CDR3aa: CASSEFRDRRGGYTF
CDR3nt: TGTGCCAGCAGTGAATTTCGGGACAGGCGTGGTGGCTACACCTTC

abundance: many
v_gene: TRBV9
d_gene: .
j_gene: TRBJ1-2
CDR3aa: CASSETGTYSLGTF
CDR3nt: TGTGCCAGCAGCGAAACCGGGACATACAGCTTAGGCACCTTC

abundance: .
v_gene: TRBV14
d_gene: .
j_gene: TRBJ1-1
CDR3aa: CANPVGSYTEAFF
CDR3nt: TGTGCCAACCCCGTCGGCAGCTACACTGAAGCTTTCTTT

abundance: .
v_gene: TRBV11-3
d_gene: .
j_gene: TRBJ1-1
CDR3aa: CASSLLRGATTYTEAFF
CDR3nt: TGTGCCAGCAGCTTACTTCGGGGGGCTACCACGTACACTGAAGCTTTCTTT

abundance: many
v_gene: TRBV7-2
d_gene: .
j_gene: TRBJ1-5
CDR3aa: CASSLAGYNQPQHF
CDR3nt: TGTGCCAGCAGCTTAGCAGGGTACAATCAGCCCCAGCATTTT

abundance: many
v_gene: TRBV14
d_gene: .
j_gene: TRBJ1-2
CDR3aa: CASSTRQGLTGYTF
CDR3nt: TGTGCCAGCAGCACTAGGCAGGGTCTGACTGGCTACACCTTC

abundance: .
v_gene: TRBV7-9
d_gene: TRBD1
j_gene: TRBJ1-3
CDR3aa: CASSIPGRQGGGNTIYF
CDR3nt: TGTGCCAGCAGCATTCCGGGGAGACAGGGAGGTGGAAACACCATATATTTT

abundance: few
v_gene: TRBV6-6
d_gene: .
j_gene: TRBJ1-1
CDR3aa: CASSYWGGSEAFF
CDR3nt: TGTGCCAGCAGTTATTGGGGCGGAAGTGAAGCTTTCTTT

abundance: .
v_gene: TRBV7-9
d_gene: TRBD1
j_gene: TRBJ1-2
CDR3aa: CASSSMADRRTNYGYTF
CDR3nt: TGTGCCAGCAGCTCCATGGCGGACAGGCGAACTAACTATGGCTACACCTTC